This is a list of T cell receptor beta chains from one sample in a study of cytotoxic CD8 clonotypes in ibrutinib-treated CLL. Profiled with immunoSEQ multiplex PCR; TCRdb holds only in-frame clones, not every one. Of around 150,000 clones in the sample, 80% were seen once. The specimen comprised PBMCs, sampled after 36 months of ibrutinib treatment. The source is a human donor with chronic lymphocytic leukemia. Both conserved end residues are part of each CDR3. The D gene is left open where the match is weak. Expanded clones get a size class; other rows say once, few or many, or leave the size out.

j_gene: TRBJ2-3
d_gene: NA
abundance: few
v_gene: TRBV18
CDR3aa: CASSPVSTDTQYF
CDR3nt: TGTGCCAGCTCACCAGTGAGCACAGATACGCAGTATTTT

j_gene: TRBJ2-7
d_gene: TRBD2
abundance: NA
v_gene: TRBV30
CDR3aa: CAWSVRGGGREQYF
CDR3nt: TGTGCCTGGAGTGTACGCGGCGGGGGGAGGGAGCAGTACTTC

j_gene: TRBJ2-5
d_gene: NA
abundance: medium-sized
v_gene: TRBV28
CDR3aa: CASSLMGRNQETQYF
CDR3nt: TGTGCCAGCAGTTTAATGGGCAGGAACCAAGAGACCCAGTACTTC

j_gene: TRBJ2-7
d_gene: NA
abundance: once
v_gene: TRBV10-2
CDR3aa: CASMEGNSYEQYF
CDR3nt: TGCGCCAGCATGGAAGGAAACTCCTACGAGCAGTACTTC

j_gene: TRBJ2-2
d_gene: NA
abundance: NA
v_gene: TRBV15
CDR3aa: CATSDTPSTGELFF
CDR3nt: TGTGCCACCAGCGACACCCCTAGCACCGGGGAGCTGTTTTTT

j_gene: TRBJ2-7
d_gene: NA
abundance: NA
v_gene: TRBV7-2
CDR3aa: CASSLDSGTYEQYF
CDR3nt: TGTGCCAGCAGCTTAGACAGTGGGACCTACGAGCAGTACTTC

j_gene: TRBJ1-5
d_gene: NA
abundance: once
v_gene: TRBV19
CDR3aa: CASSIEWARIWSNQPQHF
CDR3nt: TGTGCCAGTAGTATAGAATGGGCCAGAATCTGGAGCAATCAGCCCCAGCATTTT

j_gene: TRBJ2-1
d_gene: TRBD2
abundance: NA
v_gene: TRBV2
CDR3aa: CASSEQAGGPYNEQFF
CDR3nt: TGTGCCAGCAGTGAACAAGCGGGGGGGCCTTACAATGAGCAGTTCTTC

j_gene: TRBJ2-5
d_gene: NA
abundance: NA
v_gene: TRBV4-2
CDR3aa: CASSQDSGGETQYF
CDR3nt: TGTGCCAGCAGCCAAGATTCGGGCGGAGAGACCCAGTACTTC

j_gene: TRBJ2-2
d_gene: NA
abundance: NA
v_gene: TRBV29-1
CDR3aa: CSVAGAGGELFF
CDR3nt: TGCAGCGTTGCCGGCGCAGGTGGGGAGCTGTTTTTT

j_gene: TRBJ1-2
d_gene: NA
abundance: NA
v_gene: TRBV6-5
CDR3aa: CASSYSWRRGYTF
CDR3nt: TGTGCCAGCAGTTACTCGTGGCGGAGGGGCTACACCTTC

j_gene: TRBJ1-5
d_gene: NA
abundance: NA
v_gene: TRBV7-8
CDR3aa: CASSLGALGNQPQHF
CDR3nt: TGTGCCAGCAGCTTAGGTGCCCTTGGAAATCAGCCCCAGCATTTT

j_gene: TRBJ2-3
d_gene: TRBD1
abundance: NA
v_gene: TRBV29-1
CDR3aa: CSVGLRGPSTDTQYF
CDR3nt: TGCAGCGTTGGACTCAGGGGGCCGAGCACAGATACGCAGTATTTT

j_gene: TRBJ2-7
d_gene: NA
abundance: few
v_gene: TRBV6-5
CDR3aa: CASSYSGEQYF
CDR3nt: TGTGCCAGCAGTTACTCGGGGGAGCAGTACTTC

j_gene: TRBJ1-2
d_gene: NA
abundance: NA
v_gene: TRBV29-1
CDR3aa: CSVEGGVIHGYTF
CDR3nt: TGCAGCGTTGAAGGCGGGGTAATCCATGGCTACACCTTC

j_gene: TRBJ1-2
d_gene: TRBD1
abundance: NA
v_gene: TRBV30
CDR3aa: CAWRIWTGARGSGYTF
CDR3nt: TGTGCCTGGAGGATCTGGACAGGGGCCCGCGGGAGTGGCTACACCTTC

j_gene: TRBJ2-7
d_gene: TRBD2
abundance: NA
v_gene: TRBV14
CDR3aa: CASSHGSGYSYEQYF
CDR3nt: TGTGCCAGCAGCCACGGTAGCGGGTACTCCTACGAGCAGTACTTC

j_gene: TRBJ1-4
d_gene: NA
abundance: NA
v_gene: TRBV6-1
CDR3aa: CASSFQPGEKLFF
CDR3nt: TGTGCCAGCAGTTTCCAACCGGGCGAAAAACTGTTTTTT

j_gene: TRBJ1-1
d_gene: TRBD1
abundance: NA
v_gene: TRBV14
CDR3aa: CASSQTGSSTEAFF
CDR3nt: TGTGCCAGCAGCCAGACAGGGAGTAGCACTGAAGCTTTCTTT

j_gene: TRBJ1-1
d_gene: TRBD1
abundance: NA
v_gene: TRBV11-3
CDR3aa: CASSLVETGGEDTEAFF
CDR3nt: TGTGCCAGCAGCTTAGTTGAGACAGGGGGCGAGGACACTGAAGCTTTCTTT

j_gene: TRBJ2-1
d_gene: NA
abundance: NA
v_gene: TRBV7-9
CDR3aa: CASSLWSSTIPNNEQFF
CDR3nt: TGTGCCAGCAGCCTCTGGTCCTCGACCATCCCGAACAATGAGCAGTTCTTC

j_gene: TRBJ2-3
d_gene: NA
abundance: NA
v_gene: TRBV30
CDR3aa: CAWEYPSTDTQYF
CDR3nt: TGTGCCTGGGAGTACCCCTCCACAGATACGCAGTATTTT

j_gene: TRBJ2-5
d_gene: NA
abundance: NA
v_gene: TRBV7-9
CDR3aa: CASSHAGHKQETQYF
CDR3nt: TGTGCCAGCAGCCACGCCGGACACAAGCAAGAGACCCAGTACTTC

j_gene: TRBJ1-4
d_gene: NA
abundance: NA
v_gene: TRBV7-9
CDR3aa: CASSPSRVTTNEKLFF
CDR3nt: TGTGCCAGCAGCCCCAGCAGGGTCACAACTAATGAAAAACTGTTTTTT

j_gene: TRBJ2-3
d_gene: NA
abundance: NA
v_gene: TRBV28
CDR3aa: CASSFPSEASTDTQYF
CDR3nt: TGTGCCAGCAGTTTCCCTAGCGAGGCTAGCACAGATACGCAGTATTTT

j_gene: TRBJ1-1
d_gene: NA
abundance: NA
v_gene: TRBV6-1
CDR3aa: CASPGQLINTEAFF
CDR3nt: TGTGCCAGCCCGGGACAACTCATTAACACTGAAGCTTTCTTT

j_gene: TRBJ1-4
d_gene: NA
abundance: NA
v_gene: TRBV19
CDR3aa: CASSTLHGGFNEKLFF
CDR3nt: TGTGCCAGTAGTACCCTCCACGGGGGCTTTAATGAAAAACTGTTTTTT

j_gene: TRBJ2-3
d_gene: NA
abundance: NA
v_gene: TRBV2
CDR3aa: CASRIAVATDTQYF
CDR3nt: TGTGCCAGCAGAATAGCGGTGGCCACAGATACGCAGTATTTT

j_gene: TRBJ2-1
d_gene: NA
abundance: NA
v_gene: TRBV4-1
CDR3aa: CASSQDRGYEQFF
CDR3nt: TGCGCCAGCAGCCAAGATAGAGGCTATGAGCAGTTCTTC

j_gene: TRBJ1-6
d_gene: NA
abundance: NA
v_gene: TRBV30
CDR3aa: CAWRPGHNNSPLHF
CDR3nt: TGTGCCTGGAGACCGGGACACAATAATTCACCCCTCCACTTT

j_gene: TRBJ1-1
d_gene: NA
abundance: few
v_gene: TRBV10-3
CDR3aa: CAISLQGGTEAFF
CDR3nt: TGTGCCATCAGCCTACAGGGCGGCACTGAAGCTTTCTTT

j_gene: TRBJ2-2
d_gene: NA
abundance: NA
v_gene: TRBV9
CDR3aa: CASNPVPPGYTGELFF
CDR3nt: TGTGCCAGCAACCCGGTTCCTCCGGGGTACACCGGGGAGCTGTTTTTT

j_gene: TRBJ2-7
d_gene: TRBD1
abundance: once
v_gene: TRBV9
CDR3aa: CASNPGQGAYEQYF
CDR3nt: TGTGCCAGCAACCCGGGGCAGGGGGCCTACGAGCAGTACTTC

j_gene: TRBJ1-6
d_gene: NA
abundance: NA
v_gene: TRBV5-5
CDR3aa: CASSFGQNNSPLHF
CDR3nt: TGTGCCAGCAGCTTCGGCCAGAATAATTCACCCCTCCACTTT

j_gene: TRBJ1-2
d_gene: NA
abundance: medium-sized
v_gene: TRBV11-2
CDR3aa: CASSRTGTEANYGYTF
CDR3nt: TGTGCCAGCAGCCGAACCGGGACGGAGGCTAACTATGGCTACACCTTC

j_gene: TRBJ1-3
d_gene: NA
abundance: NA
v_gene: TRBV7-9
CDR3aa: CASSLFGRLTGNTIYF
CDR3nt: TGTGCCAGCAGCTTATTCGGGAGGTTGACTGGAAACACCATATATTTT

j_gene: TRBJ1-1
d_gene: TRBD1
abundance: NA
v_gene: TRBV5-4
CDR3aa: CASSSGQGLAVPFF
CDR3nt: TGTGCCAGCAGCTCCGGACAGGGACTGGCTGTACCTTTCTTT

j_gene: TRBJ2-5
d_gene: TRBD2
abundance: NA
v_gene: TRBV9
CDR3aa: CASSVAPVERGGQETQYF
CDR3nt: TGTGCCAGCAGCGTAGCTCCTGTAGAGCGGGGGGGCCAAGAGACCCAGTACTTC

j_gene: TRBJ2-7
d_gene: NA
abundance: NA
v_gene: TRBV10-3
CDR3aa: CAISDRARGLFYEQYF
CDR3nt: TGTGCCATCAGTGACAGGGCTCGGGGACTTTTCTACGAGCAGTACTTC

j_gene: TRBJ1-2
d_gene: NA
abundance: NA
v_gene: TRBV10-3
CDR3aa: CAISESSGTVGYGYTF
CDR3nt: TGTGCCATCAGTGAGTCGTCGGGGACTGTGGGCTATGGCTACACCTTC

j_gene: TRBJ2-7
d_gene: NA
abundance: NA
v_gene: TRBV15
CDR3aa: CATSRDQGVAYEQYF
CDR3nt: TGTGCCACCAGCAGAGATCAAGGGGTCGCCTACGAGCAGTACTTC

j_gene: TRBJ2-7
d_gene: NA
abundance: NA
v_gene: TRBV25-1
CDR3aa: CASSEWGRDEQYF
CDR3nt: TGTGCCAGCAGTGAATGGGGGCGTGACGAGCAGTACTTC

j_gene: TRBJ2-3
d_gene: NA
abundance: NA
v_gene: TRBV28
CDR3aa: CASSLFQDTQYF
CDR3nt: TGTGCCAGCAGTTTATTTCAAGATACGCAGTATTTT

j_gene: TRBJ1-1
d_gene: TRBD1
abundance: NA
v_gene: TRBV19
CDR3aa: CASSTWTGGFIALEAFF
CDR3nt: TGTGCCAGTAGTACCTGGACAGGGGGCTTTATTGCTCTTGAAGCTTTCTTT

j_gene: TRBJ2-2
d_gene: TRBD2
abundance: few
v_gene: TRBV9
CDR3aa: CASSVAGGRTGELFF
CDR3nt: TGTGCCAGCAGCGTAGCGGGGGGGCGTACCGGGGAGCTGTTTTTT